In its sample, the clone carrying this T cell receptor (beta chain) was seen many times. Antigen specificity is unknown. This sample was taken from a study of identical twins. The study's findings and limits: Invariant T cells like MAIT and iNKT could partly confound the zero-insertion analyses. The study found weaker excess twin sharing in beta out-of-frame sequences. Shared out-of-frame alpha sequences (those common to twins) showed excess low generation probability. Abundant beta clonotypes from cord blood bore fewer insertions; memory repertoires lacked this pattern.

TCRdb independently ran MiXCR on the 5' RACE reads; one entry per CDR3 protein. The data contain fewer than 250,000 distinct CDR3 sequences, approximately 7.8% of them singletons. The CDR3 runs to 15 residues. V lost 5 bases to trimming and J lost 5 bases; unmatched junction nucleotides: 6. Germline-derived CDR1 and CDR2 are MRHNA and SNTAGT. The same sample was also studied in work on yellow fever vaccine responses in identical twins.

Sequenced input: CD8+ T cells sorted from blood. This chain uses TRBV6-4 with TRBJ2-2, with 9 bases lining up with TRBD2. The receptor was derived from a woman aged 18-30 years in good health. The CDR3 DNA is TGTGCCAGCAGTCTTAGCGGGAGCGAAACCGGGGAGCTGTTTTTT. Translated: CASSLSGSETGELFF.